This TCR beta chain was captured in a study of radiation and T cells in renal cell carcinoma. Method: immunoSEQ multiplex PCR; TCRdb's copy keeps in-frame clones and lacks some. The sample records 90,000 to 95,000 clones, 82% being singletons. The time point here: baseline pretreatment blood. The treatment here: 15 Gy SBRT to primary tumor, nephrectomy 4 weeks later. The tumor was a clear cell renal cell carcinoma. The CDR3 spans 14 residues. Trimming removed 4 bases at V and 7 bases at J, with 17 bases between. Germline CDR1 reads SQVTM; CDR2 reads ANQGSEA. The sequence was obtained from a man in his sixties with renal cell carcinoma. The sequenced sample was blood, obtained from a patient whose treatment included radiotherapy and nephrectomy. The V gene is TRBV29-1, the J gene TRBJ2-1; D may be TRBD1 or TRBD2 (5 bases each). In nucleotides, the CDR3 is TGCAGCGTTGCTCGACTTGGGACCCAGAATGAGCAGTTCTTC. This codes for CSVARLGTQNEQFF.